These 3 T cell receptor beta chains originate from one sample sequenced in a study of shared clonotypes between healthy human individuals. The table came from immunoSEQ multiplex PCR; TCRdb's copy has only in-frame clones and leaves some out. The sample includes over a million clones, roughly 80% seen only once; the top ten take about 1.5%. What was sequenced was memory CD4+ T cells sorted from blood. Subset denoted: CD45RA-negative fraction. The receptors were gathered from a man aged 18 to 30 in good health.

This chain links TRBV9 with TRBJ1-4, with D uncertain. Germline CDR1 SGDLS, CDR2 YYNGEE. The CDR3 has 11 residues. The V end lost 4 bases, the J end lost 5 bases, and 3 bases lay between the germline ends. The CDR3 DNA reads as TGTGCCAGCAGCAGAAATGAAAAACTGTTTTTT. Encoded protein: CASSRNEKLFF.

V and J are TRBV30 and TRBJ1-4, with D uncertain. CDR1 is GTSNPN and CDR2 is SVGIG in the germline V gene (reference sequence). Trimming shortened V by 3 bases and J by 10 bases, and 9 bases separated the two germline ends. The CDR3 has 11 residues. The CDR3 DNA sequence: TGTGCCTGGAGAAGGGAGGGAAAACTGTTTTTT. It is translated as CAWRREGKLFF. The full variable domain, completed using reference TRBV30 and TRBJ1-4, is SQTIHQWPATLVQPVGSPLSLECTVEGTSNPNLYWYRQAAGRGLQLLFYSVGIGQISSEVPQNLSASRPQDRQFILSSKKLLLSDSGFYLCAWRREGKLFFGSGTQLSVL.

This clone was observed many times. The chain joins TRBV6-6 to TRBJ2-7, with D tentatively TRBD1 (6 bases). CDR1 MNHNY and CDR2 SVGAGI come from the germline V gene (reference sequence). The CDR3 spans 12 residues. The ends were cut back, 7 bases at V and 2 bases at J, with 9 bases in the middle. The CDR3 DNA is TGTGCCAGCATTACAGGGACCTACGAGCAGTACTTC. Translation: CASITGTYEQYF.